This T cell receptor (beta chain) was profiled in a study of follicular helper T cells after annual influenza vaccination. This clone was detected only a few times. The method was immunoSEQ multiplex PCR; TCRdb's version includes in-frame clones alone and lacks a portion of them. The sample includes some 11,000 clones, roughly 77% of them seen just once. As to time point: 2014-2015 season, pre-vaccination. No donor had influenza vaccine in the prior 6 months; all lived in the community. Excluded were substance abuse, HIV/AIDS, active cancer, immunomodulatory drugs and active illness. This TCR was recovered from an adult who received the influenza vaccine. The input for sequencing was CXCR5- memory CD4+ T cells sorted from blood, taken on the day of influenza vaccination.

The CDR3 DNA is TGTGCCAGTAGTATGGGGATTAGCCGCACAGGGGGAGGAAACCAGCCCCAGCATTTT. This sequence encodes CASSMGISRTGGGNQPQHF. This sequence joins TRBV19 and TRBJ1-5; 8 nucleotides agree with TRBD1. This CDR3 spans 19 amino acids. V gave up 3 bases and J gave up 7 bases; unmatched junction bases: 20. Germline lookup yields CDR1 LNHDA and CDR2 SQIVND (reference sequence).